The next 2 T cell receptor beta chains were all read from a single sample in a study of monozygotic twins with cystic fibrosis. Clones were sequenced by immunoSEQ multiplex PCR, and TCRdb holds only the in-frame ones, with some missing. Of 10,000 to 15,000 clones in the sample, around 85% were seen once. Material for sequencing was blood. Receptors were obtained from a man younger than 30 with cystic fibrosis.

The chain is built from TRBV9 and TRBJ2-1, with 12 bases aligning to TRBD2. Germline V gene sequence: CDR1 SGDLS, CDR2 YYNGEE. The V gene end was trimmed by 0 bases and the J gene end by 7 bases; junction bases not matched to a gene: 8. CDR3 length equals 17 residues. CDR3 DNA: TGTGCCAGCAGCGTAGAACCCCTAGCGGGGGGGCTGAATGAGCAGTTCTTC. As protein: CASSVEPLAGGLNEQFF.

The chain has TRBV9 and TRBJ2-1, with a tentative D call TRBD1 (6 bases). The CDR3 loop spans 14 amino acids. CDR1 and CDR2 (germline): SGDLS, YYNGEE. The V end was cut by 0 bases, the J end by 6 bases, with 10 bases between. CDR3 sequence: CASSVEGHVNEQFF. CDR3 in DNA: TGTGCCAGCAGCGTAGAGGGACATGTCAATGAGCAGTTCTTC.